The entry that follows covers one T cell receptor (beta chain) sequence. This entry comes from a study of blood T cell repertoires in COVID-19. Per the authors' pipeline: The assay estimated nucleated cells by amplifying reference gene primers. This table comes from immunoSEQ multiplex PCR, and its TCRdb copy is limited to in-frame clones, with some not included. V and J calls and clone size come straight from that table; D and trimming were deduced from the DNA. Of 100,000 or so clones listed, approximately 81% are singletons. Germline loops: CDR1 KGHSH, CDR2 LQKENI. V shed 6 bases, J shed 0 bases, and the junction held 5 bases outside the gene matches. This CDR3 spans 15 amino acids.

The sequenced sample was peripheral blood. This receptor was obtained from a man between 60 and 75 years old with acute or convalescent COVID-19. The rearrangement joins TRBV18 to TRBJ1-3, with TRBD1 matching 7 bases. The CDR3 region has the DNA TGTGCCAGCTCGTATCAGGGGGGCTCTGGAAACACCATATATTTT. Translating it yields CASSYQGGSGNTIYF.